A selection of T cell receptor beta chains follows, all from one sample in a study of blood T cells in healthy people across ages. MiXCR was run by TCRdb on the 5' RACE reads, yielding one entry per CDR3 protein. Altogether roughly 1.5 million distinct CDR3 sequences are present, roughly two fifths being singletons, with the ten largest covering under 5%. The sample taken for sequencing was blood. All receptors derive from a young woman in good health. The CDR3 runs from the conserved cysteine through the conserved F or W. A D gene is named only where the DNA matches it firmly. The size entry is marked missing in some rows and otherwise reads once, few, many or a size class.

J gene | V gene | D gene | clone size | CDR3 DNA | CDR3 protein
TRBJ1-2 | TRBV7-2 | TRBD1 | few | TGTGCCAGCAGCCCTATGGGACAGGGGGCGCGTGGCTACACCTTC | CASSPMGQGARGYTF
TRBJ1-2 | TRBV4-3 | - | few | TGCGCCAGTAGCCAATCCTCTACAGAGCTACATTATGGCTACACCTTC | CASSQSSTELHYGYTF
TRBJ2-1 | TRBV11-2 | - | - | TGTGCCAGCAGCACCCCCACTTCGGGCAATGAGCAGTTCTTC | CASSTPTSGNEQFF
TRBJ1-2 | TRBV6-5 | TRBD1 | few | TGTGCCAGCAGTTACGCACCGGGACAGGGCAGCTATGGCTACACCTTC | CASSYAPGQGSYGYTF
TRBJ1-1 | TRBV11-2 | TRBD1 | - | TGTGCCAGCAGCTCGGGACAGGGAGCTTTCTTT | CASSSGQGAFF
TRBJ1-4 | TRBV6-5 | - | - | TGTGCCAGCAGTTACTGGGGGACATCAGAAAAACTGTTTTTT | CASSYWGTSEKLFF
TRBJ2-2 | TRBV20-1 | - | - | TGCAGTGCTCAGTCGGGTCCCGGGGAGCTGTTTTTT | CSAQSGPGELFF
TRBJ2-3 | TRBV4-3 | - | - | TGCGCCAGCAGCCAAGAAGGGACGGGGATGAATACGCAGTATTTT | CASSQEGTGMNTQYF
TRBJ1-5 | TRBV4-1 | - | few | TGCGCCAGCAGCCAAGCGGGGCTTGAGCCCCAGCATTTT | CASSQAGLEPQHF
TRBJ2-7 | TRBV28 | TRBD2 | few | TGTGCCAGCAGTTTGGGGCAGGGACTACCCTACGAGCAGTACTTC | CASSLGQGLPYEQYF
TRBJ2-7 | TRBV7-9 | - | many | TGCGCCAGCAGCTTCCCAGGGTCCTACGAGCAGTACTTC | CASSFPGSYEQYF
TRBJ2-7 | TRBV4-3 | - | - | TGCGCCAGCAGCCAAGAAGGCCCTGGGGTCTACGAGCAGTACTTC | CASSQEGPGVYEQYF
TRBJ2-7 | TRBV2 | - | - | TGTGCCAGCACCACCAGGGAACTCTACTCCTACAATGAGCAGTACTTC | CASTTRELYSYNEQYF
TRBJ2-1 | TRBV9 | - | many | TGTGCCAGCAGCGCTGGGGGTGGTCCTTACAATGAGCAGTTCTTC | CASSAGGGPYNEQFF
TRBJ1-1 | TRBV15 | - | - | TGTGCCACCAGCGGAGATCAGACAGGGAACACTGAAGCTTTCTTT | CATSGDQTGNTEAFF
TRBJ2-5 | TRBV3-1 | - | - | TGTGCCAGCAGCCAAGATACTAGGGGAGAGACCCAGTACTTC | CASSQDTRGETQYF